The clone carrying this TCR beta chain was picked up a small number of times. As yet, its antigen is unknown. Only in-frame clones appear in the TCRdb table, and some are missing; sequencing was by immunoSEQ multiplex PCR. The sample includes some 5,600 clones, approximately 78% of them seen just once. The sample is drawn from a study of chemoradiotherapy in HPV16-positive cancers. Study-level findings and limits: Candidate HPV-specific clones and E7-related TCR motifs grew in tumor during treatment.

Samples were taken several times over chemoradiotherapy. CDR1 SGDLS and CDR2 YYNGEE come from the germline V gene. Trimming shortened V by 0 bases and J by 4 bases, and 10 bases separated the two germline ends. The CDR3 has 15 residues. This sample was gathered from a patient who underwent chemoradiotherapy. The sequence derives from a human donor with HPV-associated anogenital cancer. The rearrangement uses TRBV9 and TRBJ2-2, with D tentatively TRBD1 (5 bases). CDR3 sequence reads: CASSVAGHLTGELFF. The CDR3 bases are TGTGCCAGCAGCGTAGCAGGACATCTCACCGGGGAGCTGTTTTTT. The variable domain in full, completed from reference TRBV9 and TRBJ2-2, reads DSGVTQTPKHLITATGQRVTLRCSPRSGDLSVYWYQQSLDQGLQFLIQYYNGEERAKGNILERFSAQQFPDLHSELNLSSLELGDSALYFCASSVAGHLTGELFFGEGSRLTVL.